A selection of T cell receptor beta chains follows, all from one sample in a study of T cells in tumors after PD-1 blockade. Generated by immunoSEQ multiplex PCR, the TCRdb table keeps only in-frame clones and is missing some. The data contain 15,000 or so clones, around 79% of them singletons. The sequencing used PBMCs, collected after anti-PD-1 treatment. These receptors all stem from a human donor with basal cell carcinoma. The CDR3 runs from the conserved cysteine through the conserved F or W. A D gene is named only where the DNA matches it firmly. Size is stated for part of the rows, as once, few or many counts, or as a class when the clone is expanded.

D gene: NA; J gene: TRBJ2-6; clone size: NA; V gene: TRBV11-2; CDR3 length: 18; CDR3 protein: CASSLRYIQVRGANVLTF; CDR3 DNA: TGTGCCAGCAGCCTACGCTATATACAGGTAAGGGGGGCCAACGTCCTGACTTTC
D gene: NA; J gene: TRBJ1-1; clone size: NA; V gene: TRBV14; CDR3 length: 16; CDR3 protein: CASSPLQEVTNTEAFF; CDR3 DNA: TGTGCCAGCAGCCCCTTACAGGAGGTTACGAACACTGAAGCTTTCTTT
D gene: NA; J gene: TRBJ2-7; clone size: NA; V gene: TRBV5-1; CDR3 length: 13; CDR3 protein: CASSLGGQYEQYF; CDR3 DNA: TGCGCCAGCAGCTTGGGGGGGCAATACGAGCAGTACTTC
D gene: NA; J gene: TRBJ1-4; clone size: NA; V gene: TRBV5-1; CDR3 length: 14; CDR3 protein: CASSEGRQFEKLFF; CDR3 DNA: TGCGCCAGCAGCGAGGGCCGACAGTTTGAAAAACTGTTTTTT
D gene: NA; J gene: TRBJ2-1; clone size: NA; V gene: TRBV5-4; CDR3 length: 14; CDR3 protein: CASSLVSGPREQFF; CDR3 DNA: TGTGCCAGCAGCTTGGTAAGCGGCCCCCGGGAGCAGTTCTTC
D gene: NA; J gene: TRBJ1-1; clone size: NA; V gene: TRBV5-5; CDR3 length: 13; CDR3 protein: CASSFLANTEAFF; CDR3 DNA: TGTGCCAGCAGCTTCTTGGCCAACACTGAAGCTTTCTTT
D gene: NA; J gene: TRBJ1-1; clone size: NA; V gene: TRBV19; CDR3 length: 15; CDR3 protein: CATRDPGRGNTEAFF; CDR3 DNA: TGTGCCACCAGAGACCCGGGACGGGGGAACACTGAAGCTTTCTTT
D gene: NA; J gene: TRBJ2-3; clone size: NA; V gene: TRBV4-1; CDR3 length: 18; CDR3 protein: CASSQDPGGDLSTDTQYF; CDR3 DNA: TGCGCCAGCAGCCAAGATCCGGGCGGGGACCTTAGCACAGATACGCAGTATTTT
D gene: NA; J gene: TRBJ2-5; clone size: NA; V gene: TRBV4-2; CDR3 length: 17; CDR3 protein: CASSQDQGGGRQETQYF; CDR3 DNA: TGTGCCAGCAGCCAAGATCAGGGGGGAGGGAGGCAAGAGACCCAGTACTTC
D gene: NA; J gene: TRBJ2-7; clone size: NA; V gene: TRBV28; CDR3 length: 14; CDR3 protein: CASSLGGSTYEQYF; CDR3 DNA: TGTGCCAGCAGTTTGGGTGGGTCAACCTACGAGCAGTACTTC
D gene: NA; J gene: TRBJ1-3; clone size: NA; V gene: TRBV5-5; CDR3 length: 14; CDR3 protein: CASSSDLSGNTIYF; CDR3 DNA: TGTGCCAGCAGCTCCGACCTCTCTGGAAACACCATATATTTT
D gene: NA; J gene: TRBJ2-7; clone size: NA; V gene: TRBV5-1; CDR3 length: 11; CDR3 protein: CASSLRGAQYF; CDR3 DNA: TGCGCCAGCAGCTTGCGTGGCGCGCAGTACTTC
D gene: TRBD2; J gene: TRBJ2-1; clone size: NA; V gene: TRBV2; CDR3 length: 18; CDR3 protein: CASSEAGSGGVTYNEQFF; CDR3 DNA: TGTGCCAGCAGTGAAGCGGGTAGCGGGGGGGTGACCTACAATGAGCAGTTCTTC
D gene: NA; J gene: TRBJ2-1; clone size: NA; V gene: TRBV7-2; CDR3 length: 15; CDR3 protein: CASSARQRSYNEQFF; CDR3 DNA: TGTGCCAGCAGCGCAAGACAGCGCTCCTACAATGAGCAGTTCTTC
D gene: TRBD1; J gene: TRBJ1-2; clone size: NA; V gene: TRBV9; CDR3 length: 15; CDR3 protein: CASSGRDRGFYGYTF; CDR3 DNA: TGTGCCAGCAGCGGCCGGGACAGGGGCTTCTATGGCTACACCTTC
D gene: TRBD2; J gene: TRBJ2-1; clone size: NA; V gene: TRBV2; CDR3 length: 19; CDR3 protein: CPSCYGGAREGSSYNEQFF; CDR3 DNA: TGTCCCAGCTGTTATGGGGGGGCGCGGGAGGGGAGCTCCTACAATGAGCAGTTCTTC
D gene: TRBD2; J gene: TRBJ2-3; clone size: NA; V gene: TRBV6-4; CDR3 length: 16; CDR3 protein: CASSETSGTSTDTQYF; CDR3 DNA: TGTGCCAGCAGTGAGACTAGCGGGACTAGCACAGATACGCAGTATTTT
D gene: NA; J gene: TRBJ1-1; clone size: NA; V gene: TRBV10-3; CDR3 length: 13; CDR3 protein: CAIRVTQVTEAFF; CDR3 DNA: TGTGCCATCAGAGTGACACAGGTCACTGAAGCTTTCTTT
D gene: NA; J gene: TRBJ1-1; clone size: NA; V gene: TRBV30; CDR3 length: 13; CDR3 protein: CALERGGWTEAFF; CDR3 DNA: TGTGCCCTGGAGCGGGGGGGGTGGACTGAAGCTTTCTTT
D gene: TRBD1; J gene: TRBJ1-1; clone size: NA; V gene: TRBV9; CDR3 length: 15; CDR3 protein: CASSVSGTGGTEAFF; CDR3 DNA: TGTGCCAGCAGCGTAAGCGGGACAGGGGGGACTGAAGCTTTCTTT
D gene: NA; J gene: TRBJ1-4; clone size: NA; V gene: TRBV5-4; CDR3 length: 14; CDR3 protein: CASSLAGAREKLFF; CDR3 DNA: TGTGCCAGCAGCTTGGCTGGGGCACGTGAAAAACTGTTTTTT
D gene: NA; J gene: TRBJ2-2; clone size: NA; V gene: TRBV5-1; CDR3 length: 14; CDR3 protein: CASSLGQNTGELFF; CDR3 DNA: TGCGCCAGCAGCTTGGGACAGAACACCGGGGAGCTGTTTTTT
D gene: NA; J gene: TRBJ2-7; clone size: NA; V gene: TRBV10-3; CDR3 length: 14; CDR3 protein: CAISERGRSNEQYF; CDR3 DNA: TGTGCCATCAGTGAGAGGGGGAGAAGTAACGAGCAGTACTTC
D gene: NA; J gene: TRBJ2-5; clone size: NA; V gene: TRBV6-1; CDR3 length: 13; CDR3 protein: CASSSDRSETQYF; CDR3 DNA: TGTGCCAGCAGCTCCGACCGGTCCGAGACCCAGTACTTC
D gene: NA; J gene: TRBJ1-6; clone size: few; V gene: TRBV7-6; CDR3 length: 14; CDR3 protein: CASSLEQGDSPLHF; CDR3 DNA: TGTGCCAGCAGCTTAGAACAGGGTGATTCACCCCTCCACTTT
D gene: NA; J gene: TRBJ1-4; clone size: NA; V gene: TRBV5-1; CDR3 length: 14; CDR3 protein: CASSDGRINEKLFF; CDR3 DNA: TGCGCCAGCAGCGACGGACGGATTAATGAAAAACTGTTTTTT
D gene: NA; J gene: TRBJ2-3; clone size: NA; V gene: TRBV5-1; CDR3 length: 16; CDR3 protein: CASSLFFRQGSDTQYF; CDR3 DNA: TGCGCCAGCAGCTTGTTCTTTCGGCAGGGATCAGATACGCAGTATTTT
D gene: TRBD2; J gene: TRBJ2-1; clone size: NA; V gene: TRBV30; CDR3 length: 15; CDR3 protein: CAWSPYSGGYNEQFF; CDR3 DNA: TGTGCCTGGAGTCCCTATAGCGGGGGGTACAATGAGCAGTTCTTC
D gene: NA; J gene: TRBJ2-1; clone size: NA; V gene: TRBV30; CDR3 length: 12; CDR3 protein: CAWSGVLSEQFF; CDR3 DNA: TGTGCCTGGAGTGGTGTATTGAGTGAGCAGTTCTTC
D gene: NA; J gene: TRBJ2-1; clone size: NA; V gene: TRBV2; CDR3 length: 15; CDR3 protein: CASSPSRGFYNEQFF; CDR3 DNA: TGTGCCAGCAGTCCTAGCAGGGGTTTCTACAATGAGCAGTTCTTC
D gene: NA; J gene: TRBJ2-7; clone size: NA; V gene: TRBV5-1; CDR3 length: 13; CDR3 protein: CASAQDNSYEQYF; CDR3 DNA: TGCGCCAGCGCTCAGGACAACAGCTACGAGCAGTACTTC
D gene: NA; J gene: TRBJ2-2; clone size: NA; V gene: TRBV23-1; CDR3 length: 18; CDR3 protein: CASSPKPLGATNTGELFF; CDR3 DNA: TGCGCCAGCAGTCCGAAACCGCTGGGGGCGACGAACACCGGGGAGCTGTTTTTT
D gene: TRBD1; J gene: TRBJ1-5; clone size: NA; V gene: TRBV6-5; CDR3 length: 15; CDR3 protein: CASSKKTGGHQPQHF; CDR3 DNA: TGTGCCAGCAGCAAGAAAACAGGGGGACACCAGCCCCAGCATTTT
D gene: NA; J gene: TRBJ1-3; clone size: NA; V gene: TRBV5-1; CDR3 length: 16; CDR3 protein: CASSSEGYYSGNTIYF; CDR3 DNA: TGCGCCAGCAGCTCGGAGGGATACTACTCTGGAAACACCATATATTTT
D gene: NA; J gene: TRBJ2-5; clone size: NA; V gene: TRBV3-1/TRBV3-2; CDR3 length: 16; CDR3 protein: CASNRVFRGHQETQYF; CDR3 DNA: TGTGCCAGCAACCGCGTCTTCAGGGGTCACCAAGAGACCCAGTACTTC
D gene: TRBD2; J gene: TRBJ2-1; clone size: once; V gene: TRBV6-6; CDR3 length: 15; CDR3 protein: CASRRAGGPLNEQFF; CDR3 DNA: TGTGCCAGCAGGAGAGCGGGGGGGCCCCTTAATGAGCAGTTCTTC
D gene: NA; J gene: TRBJ2-2; clone size: NA; V gene: TRBV19; CDR3 length: 12; CDR3 protein: CASNANTGELFF; CDR3 DNA: TGTGCCAGTAATGCCAACACCGGGGAGCTGTTTTTT
D gene: NA; J gene: TRBJ1-1; clone size: NA; V gene: TRBV10-2; CDR3 length: 13; CDR3 protein: CASSAGVNTEAFF; CDR3 DNA: TGCGCCAGCAGTGCAGGGGTGAACACTGAAGCTTTCTTT
D gene: TRBD2; J gene: TRBJ2-3; clone size: NA; V gene: TRBV5-1; CDR3 length: 14; CDR3 protein: CASSPGLASDTQYF; CDR3 DNA: TGCGCCAGCAGCCCGGGACTAGCTTCAGATACGCAGTATTTT
D gene: TRBD2; J gene: TRBJ2-1; clone size: NA; V gene: TRBV2; CDR3 length: 19; CDR3 protein: CARCDGGGREGSSYNEQFF; CDR3 DNA: TGTGCCCGCTGTGATGGGGGGGGGCGGGAGGGGAGCTCCTACAATGAGCAGTTCTTC
D gene: TRBD2; J gene: TRBJ2-1; clone size: NA; V gene: TRBV2; CDR3 length: 19; CDR3 protein: CASCDGGARAGSSYNEQFF; CDR3 DNA: TGTGCCAGCTGTGACGGGGGGGCGCGGGCGGGGAGCTCCTACAATGAGCAGTTCTTC
D gene: NA; J gene: TRBJ2-7; clone size: few; V gene: TRBV12-3/TRBV12-4; CDR3 length: 13; CDR3 protein: CASRQTGRYEQYF; CDR3 DNA: TGTGCCAGCAGACAAACAGGGCGCTACGAGCAGTACTTC
D gene: NA; J gene: TRBJ2-5; clone size: NA; V gene: TRBV28; CDR3 length: 19; CDR3 protein: CASISHRDSRFQYQETQYF; CDR3 DNA: TGTGCCAGTATTTCCCACAGGGACTCCCGGTTCCAATACCAAGAGACCCAGTACTTC
D gene: NA; J gene: TRBJ2-3; clone size: NA; V gene: TRBV5-6; CDR3 length: 11; CDR3 protein: CASTFMDSQYF; CDR3 DNA: TGTGCCAGCACCTTTATGGACTCTCAGTATTTT
D gene: TRBD1; J gene: TRBJ2-7; clone size: NA; V gene: TRBV6-5; CDR3 length: 12; CDR3 protein: CASWDRIYEQYF; CDR3 DNA: TGTGCCAGCTGGGACAGGATATACGAGCAGTACTTC
D gene: TRBD1; J gene: TRBJ2-1; clone size: NA; V gene: TRBV19; CDR3 length: 17; CDR3 protein: CASRKIPGTGTYNEQFF; CDR3 DNA: TGTGCCAGTAGGAAAATCCCCGGGACAGGGACTTACAATGAGCAGTTCTTC
D gene: TRBD2; J gene: TRBJ2-1; clone size: NA; V gene: TRBV28; CDR3 length: 16; CDR3 protein: CASSFLAGGTYNEQFF; CDR3 DNA: TGTGCCAGCAGTTTCCTAGCGGGAGGAACTTACAATGAGCAGTTCTTC
D gene: TRBD2; J gene: TRBJ2-2; clone size: NA; V gene: TRBV30; CDR3 length: 14; CDR3 protein: CAWSLTSATGELFF; CDR3 DNA: TGTGCCTGGAGTTTGACTAGCGCGACCGGGGAGCTGTTTTTT
D gene: NA; J gene: TRBJ2-7; clone size: NA; V gene: TRBV13; CDR3 length: 15; CDR3 protein: CASSPNVAGLHEQYF; CDR3 DNA: TGTGCCAGCAGCCCGAATGTGGCGGGACTCCACGAGCAGTACTTC
D gene: NA; J gene: TRBJ2-3; clone size: NA; V gene: TRBV5-4; CDR3 length: 14; CDR3 protein: CASSSDSSTDTQYF; CDR3 DNA: TGTGCCAGCAGCTCAGATAGCAGTACAGATACGCAGTATTTT
D gene: TRBD2; J gene: TRBJ2-2; clone size: NA; V gene: TRBV2; CDR3 length: 16; CDR3 protein: CASKPGGGQNTGELFF; CDR3 DNA: TGTGCCAGCAAACCGGGGGGGGGCCAAAACACCGGGGAGCTGTTTTTT
D gene: NA; J gene: TRBJ2-5; clone size: NA; V gene: TRBV5-1; CDR3 length: 13; CDR3 protein: CASSPGPQETQYF; CDR3 DNA: TGCGCCAGCAGCCCCGGGCCCCAAGAGACCCAGTACTTC
D gene: TRBD2; J gene: TRBJ2-5; clone size: NA; V gene: TRBV10-1; CDR3 length: 16; CDR3 protein: CASSEGLAGVRETQYF; CDR3 DNA: TGCGCCAGCAGTGAGGGACTAGCGGGAGTCAGAGAGACCCAGTACTTC
D gene: NA; J gene: TRBJ2-7; clone size: NA; V gene: TRBV28; CDR3 length: 14; CDR3 protein: CASSGRWSSYEQYF; CDR3 DNA: TGTGCCAGCAGCGGCCGCTGGAGCTCCTACGAGCAGTACTTC